The 9 T cell receptor beta chains below were found in one sample sequenced in a study of identical twins' blood T cells (dated by TCRdb to the early 2010s). Receptor amplification or capture employed 5' RACE. The reads were generated on an Illumina Genome Analyzer IIx. TCRdb handled the public reads itself, with Q25 trimming in fastp and clone calling in MiXCR, and kept productive beta chains. Here each entry gathers all rows of one CDR3 protein and keeps the most common genes and DNA. Within this sample are 300,000 to 450,000 distinct CDR3 sequences, with more than 25% of them counted one time only. The ten top clones hold 5.5% to 7% of the sample. The sample consisted of PBMCs. Receptors were obtained from a woman between 18 and 50 years old in good health.

Only a few counts were recorded for this clonotype. The chain has TRBV20-1 and TRBJ1-2; no definite D call. V shed 0 bases and J shed 4 bases, with 12 bases lying between them. The CDR3 extends over 14 amino acids. CDR1 is DFQATT, CDR2 SNEGSKA, per germline (reference sequence). The CDR3 region is CSARDVRGSYGYTF. In nucleotides, the CDR3 is TGCAGTGCTAGAGATGTTCGCGGGAGCTATGGCTACACCTTC.

This clonotype was counted ten times or more. The chain uses TRBV20-1 and TRBJ1-1, with D possibly being TRBD1 (5 bases). The V end was cut by 2 bases, the J end by 2 bases, with 15 bases between. CDR3 size: 15 residues. Germline V CDR1 and CDR2: DFQATT, SNEGSKA (reference sequence). The CDR3 spells CSARHPGAANTEAFF. The DNA for the CDR3 is TGCAGTGCTAGACATCCCGGGGCCGCTAACACTGAAGCTTTCTTT.

This chain joins TRBV9 and TRBJ2-2, with 9 nucleotides matching TRBD2. Germline CDR1 SGDLS, CDR2 YYNGEE. The CDR3 consists of 15 residues. V was clipped by 4 bases and J by 6 bases; unmatched bases: 7. The CDR3 is CASSPTGTSSGELFF. The CDR3 nucleotides are TGTGCCAGCAGCCCAACCGGGACTAGCTCCGGGGAGCTGTTTTTT.

The chain links TRBV20-1 to TRBJ2-4; D tentatively reads TRBD1 or TRBD2 (5 bases each). V was trimmed by 3 bases and J by 3 bases, leaving 18 bases between them. The CDR3 is 16 amino acids. The germline V gene has CDR1 DFQATT and CDR2 SNEGSKA (reference sequence). This chain's CDR3 is CSARPRRVLVKNIQYF. In DNA form, the CDR3 reads TGCAGTGCTAGGCCCCGCAGGGTACTAGTCAAAAACATTCAGTACTTC.

This clonotype was observed a handful of times. The chain has TRBV2 and TRBJ1-2; TRBD1 is a possible D gene (6 bases). In germline, CDR1 is SNHLY, CDR2 FYNNEI. Trimming took off 2 bases at V and 2 bases at J, with 9 bases between the two ends. The CDR3 sequence is 14 residues long. DNA for the CDR3: TGTGCCAGCAGTGAATGGGGGGGCAACTATGGCTACACCTTC. Encoded protein: CASSEWGGNYGYTF.

This chain uses TRBV28 with TRBJ2-3, with 7 nucleotides matching TRBD1. The CDR3 is made up of 17 amino acids. CDR1 MDHEN and CDR2 SYDVKM come from the germline V gene. J was trimmed by 9 bases and V by 3 bases; bases with no gene match: 18. The CDR3 protein is CASSFRRTGISRETQYF. CDR3 bases: TGTGCCAGCAGTTTTCGGAGGACAGGCATCTCGAGGGAGACGCAGTATTTT.

A word on this clonotype: A much larger clone sits a single nucleotide away, making a read error possible. The chain couples TRBV12-3 or TRBV12-4 to TRBJ1-1; D is ambiguous. This CDR3 has 11 amino acids. This CDR3 reads CAGSRGTEAFF. The CDR3 coding sequence is TGTGCCGGCAGCCGGGGCACTGAAGCTTTCTTT.

This sequence joins TRBV20-1 and TRBJ1-2, with no clear D. V shed 0 bases and J shed 8 bases, with 7 bases lying between them. This CDR3 comprises 11 residues. Germline-derived CDR1 and CDR2 are DFQATT and SNEGSKA (reference sequence). The CDR3 nucleotides are TGCAGTGCTAGAGATCCTGGCGGCTACACCTTC. This gives the protein CSARDPGGYTF.

Only a few counts were recorded for this clonotype. The chain has TRBV18 and TRBJ2-7; 10 positions agree with TRBD2. The CDR3 loop spans 16 amino acids. Trimming took 2 bases from V and 4 from J; bases not matched to a gene: 8. Germline CDR1 reads KGHSH; CDR2 reads LQKENI. The DNA of the CDR3 is TGTGCCAGCTCACCAAGTACTAGCGGGGATTATTACGAGCAGTACTTC. Translating it yields CASSPSTSGDYYEQYF.